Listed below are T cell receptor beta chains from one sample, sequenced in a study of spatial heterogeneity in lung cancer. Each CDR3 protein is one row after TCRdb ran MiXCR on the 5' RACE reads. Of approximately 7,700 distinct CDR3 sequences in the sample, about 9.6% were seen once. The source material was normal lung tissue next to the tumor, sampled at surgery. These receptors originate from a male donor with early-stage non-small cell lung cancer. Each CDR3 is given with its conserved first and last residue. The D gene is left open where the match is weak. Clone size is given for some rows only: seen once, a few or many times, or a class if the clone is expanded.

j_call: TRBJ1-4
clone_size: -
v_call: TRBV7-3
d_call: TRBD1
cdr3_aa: CASSGGTGRNEKLFF
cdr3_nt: TGTGCCAGCAGCGGAGGGACAGGGCGAAATGAAAAACTGTTTTTT

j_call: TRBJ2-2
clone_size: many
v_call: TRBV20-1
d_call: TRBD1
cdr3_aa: CSASPYRGFTGELFF
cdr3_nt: TGCAGTGCTAGCCCCTACAGGGGATTCACCGGGGAGCTGTTTTTT

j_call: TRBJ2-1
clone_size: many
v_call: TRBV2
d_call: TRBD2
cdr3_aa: CASQQGTPLLAGSSYNEQFF
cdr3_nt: TGTGCCAGCCAACAAGGGACGCCTCTTCTAGCGGGGAGTTCCTACAATGAGCAGTTCTTC

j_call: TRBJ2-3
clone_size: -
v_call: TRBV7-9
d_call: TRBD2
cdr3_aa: CASSFSRLAGVVGTQYF
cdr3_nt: TGTGCCAGCAGCTTCAGCCGACTAGCGGGAGTGGTAGGCACGCAGTATTTT

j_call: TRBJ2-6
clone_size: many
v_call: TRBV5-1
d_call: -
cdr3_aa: CASSLVGGAGANVLTF
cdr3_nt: TGCGCCAGCAGCTTGGTTGGGGGCGCTGGGGCCAACGTCCTGACTTTC

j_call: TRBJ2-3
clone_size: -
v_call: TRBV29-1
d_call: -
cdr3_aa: CSVSNLEADTQYF
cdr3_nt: TGCAGCGTTTCGAACCTGGAGGCAGATACGCAGTATTTT

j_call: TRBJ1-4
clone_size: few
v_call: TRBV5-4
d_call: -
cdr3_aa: CASSSQGIGEKLFF
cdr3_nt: TGTGCCAGCAGCTCTCAGGGGATCGGAGAAAAACTGTTTTTT

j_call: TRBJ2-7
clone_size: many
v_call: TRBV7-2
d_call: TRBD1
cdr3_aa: CASSPGGGQGYEQYF
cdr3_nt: TGTGCCAGCAGCCCAGGGGGCGGACAGGGCTACGAGCAGTACTTC

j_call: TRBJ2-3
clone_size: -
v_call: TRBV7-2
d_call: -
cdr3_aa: CASSKGPGHGRTDTQYF
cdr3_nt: TGTGCCAGCAGCAAAGGACCGGGGCATGGTAGGACAGATACGCAGTATTTT

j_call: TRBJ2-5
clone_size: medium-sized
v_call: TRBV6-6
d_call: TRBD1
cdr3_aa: CASSYHSGGGETQYF
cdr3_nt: TGTGCCAGCAGTTACCACTCAGGGGGCGGTGAGACCCAGTACTTC

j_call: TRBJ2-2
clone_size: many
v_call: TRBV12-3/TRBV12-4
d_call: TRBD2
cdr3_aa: CASSLSRGGDFVGELFF
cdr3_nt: TGTGCCAGCAGTCTATCGCGGGGGGGCGACTTTGTCGGGGAGCTGTTTTTT